Presented here are 8 T cell receptor beta chains from one specimen sequenced in a study of blood T cell repertoires in COVID-19. Only in-frame clones appear in the TCRdb table, and some are missing; sequencing was by immunoSEQ multiplex PCR. The sample lists around 29,000 clones, roughly two thirds occurring once. The sequencing input was peripheral blood. These receptors all come from a human donor in a cohort sampled during active COVID-19.

The chain recombines TRBV5-1 with TRBJ1-5; 8 nucleotides align to TRBD1. CDR1 SGHRS and CDR2 YFSETQ come from the germline V gene. The junction had 2 bases not matched to a gene; V was cut back by 2 bases and J by 7 bases. The CDR3 contains 13 residues. The CDR3 nucleotides read TGCGCCAGCAGCTTACAGGGGGGACAGCCCCAGCATTTT. Residues: CASSLQGGQPQHF. The whole variable domain, filled in from reference TRBV5-1 and TRBJ1-5, reads KAGVTQTPRYLIKTRGQQVTLSCSPISGHRSVSWYQQTPGQGLQFLFEYFSETQRNKGNFPGRFSGRQFSNSRSEMNVSTLELGDSALYLCASSLQGGQPQHFGDGTRLSIL.

This clone is a singleton in its sample. This sample also contains other DNA sequences that code for the same CDR3. The genes are TRBV9 and TRBJ2-7; 8 bases fit TRBD1. The CDR3 is 13 amino acids. V shed 3 bases, J shed 3 bases, and the junction held 2 bases outside the gene matches. Germline values: CDR1 SGDLS, CDR2 YYNGEE. CDR3 bases: TGTGCCAGCAGCGACGGACAGGGCTACGAGCAGTACTTC. The encoded protein is CASSDGQGYEQYF.

This chain uses TRBV4-2 with TRBJ2-4, with D tentatively TRBD2 (5 bases). Germline V gene lookup returns CDR1 LGHNA and CDR2 YNFKEQ. The CDR3 loop spans 15 amino acids. Trimming pared 0 bases from V and 1 base from J, leaving 7 bases between. The CDR3 DNA sequence: TGTGCCAGCAGCCAAGATCCGGGGGCCAAAAACATTCAGTACTTC. Protein product: CASSQDPGAKNIQYF.

The chain employs TRBV5-1 and TRBJ2-2, with D tentatively TRBD1 (6 bases). Per germline, CDR1 SGHRS and CDR2 YFSETQ. Trimming shortened V by 4 bases and J by 4 bases, and 11 bases separated the two germline ends. The CDR3 has 14 residues. Here the CDR3 DNA reads TGCGCCAGCAGCCCAGGACAGTTCACCGGGGAGCTGTTTTTT. Its translation is CASSPGQFTGELFF.

In its sample, this clone was seen once. V gene TRBV7-9 combines with J gene TRBJ2-1, with D maybe TRBD1 (5 bases). This CDR3 region has 15 residues. Germline CDR1 reads SEHNR; CDR2 reads FQNEAQ (reference sequence). V was pared by 5 bases and J by 6 bases, with 17 bases between. Here the CDR3 reads CASSPHPRRGNEQFF. The CDR3 coding sequence is TGTGCCAGCAGCCCACACCCGAGAAGGGGCAATGAGCAGTTCTTC.

This chain connects TRBV7-9 to TRBJ1-4; the D is unclear. The CDR3 spans 16 residues. The V gene's germline CDR1 is SEHNR and CDR2 FQNEAQ (reference sequence). The ends were cut back, 3 bases at V and 8 bases at J, with 19 bases in the middle. In DNA, the CDR3 is TGTGCCAGCAGCTTGTTCGTCGGGTACTTAGAAGAAAAACTGTTTTTT. Translating it yields CASSLFVGYLEEKLFF.

The CDR3 region is CASSPRGTEAFF. The CDR3 DNA sequence: TGTGCCAGCAGCCCCCGGGGCACTGAAGCTTTCTTT. This rearrangement joins TRBV3-1 (or the pseudogene TRBV3-2) to TRBJ1-1; no reliable D call. In germline, CDR1 is LGHDT, CDR2 YNNKEL (reference sequence). This CDR3 region has 12 residues. The V and J ends lost 4 bases and 4 bases respectively, with 7 bases between them.

The rearrangement joins TRBV7-2 to TRBJ1-2, with TRBD1 matching 7 bases. V was pared by 6 bases and J by 3 bases, with 7 bases of the junction left unmatched. Germline V gene sequence: CDR1 SGHTA, CDR2 FQGNSA. The CDR3 extends over 14 amino acids. In DNA, the CDR3 is TGTGCCAGCAGGCAGACAGGGTTAGACTATGGCTACACCTTC. This encodes CASRQTGLDYGYTF.